The T cell receptor beta chain under discussion was sequenced for a study of shared clonotypes between healthy human individuals. Study-level points and caveats: Blood was the only sampled material, and tissue repertoires likely differ.

V lost 4 bases, J lost 5 bases, and 14 bases lay in between. The germline V gene has CDR1 SGHTA and CDR2 FQGNSA. The CDR3 totals 15 residues. Assay: immunoSEQ multiplex PCR; the TCRdb copy retains only in-frame clones and omits some. The table shows about 450,000 clones, with about four fifths occurring only once. There were no recent acute infections or vaccinations among the donors, who were healthy HIV-negative adults. This clone was seen more than once but under ten times. The target antigen is unknown. V is TRBV7-2 and J is TRBJ2-2, with D perhaps TRBD1 (6 bases). What was sequenced was PBMCs. The sequence was obtained from a woman aged 40 to 50 in good health. Some clones in this sample may be carry-over from other donors' samples. The CDR3 sequence is CASSSYQGQTGELFF. The CDR3 DNA is TGTGCCAGCAGCTCATACCAGGGACAAACCGGGGAGCTGTTTTTT.